This TCR beta chain was sequenced for a study of cytomegalovirus exposure and HLA in healthy donors. Trimming pared 8 bases from V and 2 bases from J, leaving 10 bases between. In germline, CDR1 is SGHVS, CDR2 FNYEAQ. The CDR3 extends over 12 amino acids. With regard to this clone: What it binds is unknown.

Study results and caveats: Cytomegalovirus-associated TCR beta chains were listed, numbering some 170. Across HLA loci, a later analysis found differing TCR association rates, with DRB1 most and HLA-C fewest. Earlier analysis yielded a pattern in which most TCR beta V segments were productive about 90% or about 30% of the time.

Researchers ran the PCR with 60 Vbeta and 13 Jbeta primers. Study processing details: In a later analysis, around 87 million unique TCR beta chains included roughly 11 million shared by two or more donors. Profiled with immunoSEQ multiplex PCR; TCRdb holds only in-frame clones, not every one. That table supplies the V and J calls and clone size; D and trimming were determined from the DNA. The sample yields 150,000 to 200,000 clones, 78% seen once. Sequencing used PBMCs. The TCR was taken from a female donor in good health and CMV-seronegative. The V call is TRBV7-6, the J call TRBJ2-7; D is ambiguous. CDR3 in amino acids: CASSARPYEQYF. CDR3 coding DNA: TGTGCCAGCTCCGCGCGGCCCTACGAGCAGTACTTC. The variable domain in full, completed from reference TRBV7-6 and TRBJ2-7, reads GAGVSQSPRYKVTKRGQDVALRCDPISGHVSLYWYRQALGQGPEFLTYFNYEAQQDKSGLPNDRFSAERPEGSISTLTIQRTEQRDSAMYRCASSARPYEQYFGPGTRLTVT.